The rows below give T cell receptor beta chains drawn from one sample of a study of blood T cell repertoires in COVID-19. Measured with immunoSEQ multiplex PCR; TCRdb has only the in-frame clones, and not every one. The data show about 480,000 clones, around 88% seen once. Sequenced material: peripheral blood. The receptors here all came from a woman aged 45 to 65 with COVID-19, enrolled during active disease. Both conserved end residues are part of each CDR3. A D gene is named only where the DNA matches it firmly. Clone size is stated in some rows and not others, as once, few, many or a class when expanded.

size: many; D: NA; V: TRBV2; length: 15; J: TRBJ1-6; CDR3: CAGSRDTYHNSPLHF; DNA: TGTGCCGGATCCCGGGACACTTATCATAATTCACCCCTCCACTTT
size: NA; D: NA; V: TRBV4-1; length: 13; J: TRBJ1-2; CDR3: CASSQDPTWGYTF; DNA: TGCGCCAGCAGCCAAGATCCTACGTGGGGCTACACCTTC
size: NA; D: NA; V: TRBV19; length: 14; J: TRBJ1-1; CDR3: CASSIGAMNTEAFF; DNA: TGTGCCAGTAGTATAGGGGCCATGAACACTGAAGCTTTCTTT
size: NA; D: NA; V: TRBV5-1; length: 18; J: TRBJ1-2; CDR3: CASSSPPGTPYSNYGYTF; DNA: TGCGCCAGCAGCTCTCCCCCGGGGACTCCTTATTCGAACTATGGCTACACCTTC
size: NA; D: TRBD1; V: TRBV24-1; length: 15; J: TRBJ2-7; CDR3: CATSDPRDRGREQYF; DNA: TGTGCCACCAGTGATCCCCGGGACAGGGGGCGCGAGCAGTACTTC
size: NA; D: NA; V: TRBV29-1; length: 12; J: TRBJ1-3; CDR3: CSVESVGNTIYF; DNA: TGCAGCGTTGAGTCTGTTGGAAACACCATATATTTT
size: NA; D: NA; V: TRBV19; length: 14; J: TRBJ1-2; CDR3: CASSIDSGDYGYTF; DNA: TGTGCCAGTAGTATAGATTCCGGGGACTATGGCTACACCTTC
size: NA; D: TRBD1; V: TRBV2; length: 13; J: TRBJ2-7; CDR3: CASLAGGYGEQYF; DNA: TGTGCCAGCTTGGCAGGGGGTTACGGCGAGCAGTACTTC
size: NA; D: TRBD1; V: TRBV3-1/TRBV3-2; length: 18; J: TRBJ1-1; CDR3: CASSPRPGQGVPNTEAFF; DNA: TGTGCCAGCAGCCCGAGACCGGGACAGGGAGTTCCGAACACTGAAGCTTTCTTT
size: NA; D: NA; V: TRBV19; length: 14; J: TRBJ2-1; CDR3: CASKVSQAGDEQFF; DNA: TGTGCCAGTAAAGTTAGCCAAGCCGGTGATGAGCAGTTCTTC
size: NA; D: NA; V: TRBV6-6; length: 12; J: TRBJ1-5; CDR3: CANGGSNQPQHF; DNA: TGTGCTAACGGGGGTAGCAATCAGCCCCAGCATTTT